This T cell receptor beta chain was captured in a study of monozygotic twins with inflammatory bowel disease. General observations from the study: Possibly because of limited power, concordant and discordant twins showed no difference in repertoire similarity. Among T cells, the various subtypes were not distinguishable. A single strong clonotype or signal linked to IBD was not supported.

Remarks on this clonotype: Its antigen is not known.

TCRdb reanalyzed the 5' RACE reads and collapses them to one entry per CDR3 protein, without DNA. This table lists 200,000 to 250,000 distinct CDR3 sequences. Germline CDR1 is SQVTM and CDR2 is ANQGSEA. The CDR3 is 18 residues long. V and J are TRBV29-1 and TRBJ2-1; checking the TCRdb D call of TRBD2 is not possible without DNA. The sequenced sample was blood. This receptor was identified in a human donor with ulcerative colitis or Crohn's disease, or a healthy co-twin of an affected twin (not recorded which). The CDR3 loop reads CSVAWTSGVLSSYNEQFF.